The 2 T cell receptor beta chains presented below share a single source sample, sequenced in a study of cytomegalovirus exposure and HLA in healthy donors. The PCR employed 60 Vbeta primers together with 13 Jbeta primers. TCRdb's table, derived via immunoSEQ multiplex PCR, lists solely in-frame clones and lacks some. The sample includes approximately 150,000 clones, about four fifths of them seen just once. Sequenced material: PBMCs. The receptors here all came from a woman aged 45-65 years in good health and CMV-seronegative.

The chain links TRBV6-1 to TRBJ1-4; D uncertain. Germline-derived CDR1 and CDR2 are MNHNS and SASEGT. V was trimmed by 3 bases and J by 8 bases, leaving 16 bases between them. The CDR3 length is 15 residues. The CDR3 nucleotides read TGTGCCAGCAGTGACCAAGCGGGCGCGGGGGAAAAACTGTTTTTT. Residues: CASSDQAGAGEKLFF.

The chain is built from TRBV6-1 and TRBJ1-3; D is undetermined. The CDR3 totals 13 residues. Trimming removed 7 bases from V and 3 bases from J, with 10 bases in between. The V gene's germline CDR1 is MNHNS and CDR2 SASEGT. The CDR3 sequence is CASITEVGNTIYF. For the CDR3, the DNA is TGTGCCAGCATTACAGAAGTTGGAAACACCATATATTTT.